This T cell receptor beta chain derives from a study of CXCR3-negative and CXCR3-positive naive CD8 T cells. The study, taken as a whole, reports: From TRB CDR3 properties, TCR strength was inferred; surface CD5 did not differ between naive subsets. Similar TRBV-TRBJ gene usage was seen in naive CXCR3-negative and CXCR3-positive cells, but not in memory cells.

The CDR3 totals 16 residues. TRB cDNA was prepared as libraries by UMI-labeled 5' RACE. TCRdb reprocessed the 5' RACE reads and stores each CDR3 protein as one record, lacking DNA. This sample lists about 57,000 distinct CDR3 sequences; its ten largest clones have around 24%. To note about this clonotype: The antigen is unknown.

The sequence came from a human donor in good health. Some clones in this sample may be carry-over from other donors' samples. The rearrangement uses TRBV12-3 or TRBV12-4 and TRBJ2-7; TCRdb selects TRBD1, and the lack of DNA leaves this call unchecked. Specimen: memory CD8+ T cells from blood. CDR3 residues: CASSPGTGDGLNEQYF.